This TCR beta chain was recovered during a study of cytomegalovirus exposure and HLA in healthy donors. Researchers ran the PCR with 60 Vbeta and 13 Jbeta primers. Produced via immunoSEQ multiplex PCR; TCRdb's table is partial and in-frame only. This table has about 150,000 clones, around 60% appearing once. This CDR3 is built from 12 residues. Germline V gives CDR1 GTSNPN, CDR2 SVGIG (reference sequence). After removal of 7 bases from V and 2 bases from J, the junction contained 5 bases not matched to a gene. The count of this clone is one. This sequence originates from a woman between 55 and 75 years old in good health and CMV-seropositive. Sequenced: PBMCs. The chain carries TRBV30 and TRBJ2-7; the match to TRBD2 covers 7 bases. The CDR3 here is CAFGRTTYEQYF. The CDR3 region has the DNA TGTGCCTTCGGGAGGACTACCTACGAGCAGTACTTC.